This paragraph reports one TCR beta chain. Its antigen is not identified. CDR3 length: 11 amino acids. The V segment lost 5 bases and the J segment 9 bases; nucleotides outside the gene matches: 4. Per the germline V gene, CDR1 is MNHNY and CDR2 is SVGAGI (reference sequence). The source of the sample is a study of cytomegalovirus exposure and HLA in healthy donors. Study-level results: Most of the TCR beta V segments (in an earlier analysis) were productive either about 90% or about 30% of the time.

PCR involved 60 Vbeta and 13 Jbeta primers. Produced via immunoSEQ multiplex PCR; TCRdb's table is partial and in-frame only. Recorded here are fewer than 50,000 clones; the top ten clones represent about 8%. The source is a male donor in good health and CMV-seronegative. Material for sequencing was PBMCs. V gene TRBV6-6 combines with J gene TRBJ2-7, with 7 bases identical to TRBD2. DNA of the CDR3: TGTGCCAGCAGTCCCGAGCGGGGGCAGTACTTC. It specifies CASSPERGQYF.